Listed below are T cell receptor beta chains from one sample, sequenced in a study of blood T cells in healthy people across ages. Via MiXCR, TCRdb re-called the 5' RACE reads, giving one row per CDR3 protein. The table shows approximately 1.5 million distinct CDR3 sequences, with about 45% occurring only once. What was sequenced was blood. The receptors derive from a woman younger than 30 in good health. Both conserved end residues are part of each CDR3. The D gene is left open where the match is weak. Some rows have no size entry. The others give once, few or many, or a class for an expanded clone.

-	TRBV11-2	-	TRBJ2-5	TGTGCCACATCACGGGGCTTAGGAGAGACCCAGTACTTC	CATSRGLGETQYF
-	TRBV7-2	-	TRBJ1-6	TGTGCCAGCAGCTTAAAGTCCACCCTGGGCCATAATTCACCCCTCCACTTT	CASSLKSTLGHNSPLHF
TRBD2	TRBV27	-	TRBJ2-3	TGTGCCAGCAGTTCAGGCGGGGGGGCATCAGATACGCAGTATTTT	CASSSGGGASDTQYF
-	TRBV6-2/TRBV6-3	-	TRBJ2-1	TGTGCCAGCAGTTACCTCGGGCCCTACAATGAGCAGTTCTTC	CASSYLGPYNEQFF
-	TRBV4-3	-	TRBJ2-1	TGCGCCAGCAACCATCTACGAGGAGCAGGTCGGGATGAGCAGTTCTTC	CASNHLRGAGRDEQFF
-	TRBV29-1	few	TRBJ2-5	TGCAGCGTTGAAGAAGGCCCAAGAAGAGAGACCCAGTACTTC	CSVEEGPRRETQYF
-	TRBV15	-	TRBJ1-1	TGTGCCACCGAACAAACCGGTCGGGCTGAAGCTTTCTTT	CATEQTGRAEAFF
TRBD2	TRBV20-1	-	TRBJ2-3	TGCAGTGCTAGTGGGAGGGGAGACAGCCTCACAGATACGCAGTATTTT	CSASGRGDSLTDTQYF
-	TRBV4-3	-	TRBJ2-7	TGCGCCAGCAGCCAAGACGCAGGGGCCCACGAGCAGTACTTC	CASSQDAGAHEQYF
TRBD2	TRBV29-1	few	TRBJ2-3	TGCAGCGTAGAGACTAGCGGGAGAACAGATACGCAGTATTTT	CSVETSGRTDTQYF
TRBD2	TRBV20-1	-	TRBJ2-5	TGCAGTGCTAGAGGGGATAAGCGGGGCCAAGAGACCCAGTACTTC	CSARGDKRGQETQYF
TRBD1	TRBV12-3/TRBV12-4	few	TRBJ1-2	TGTGCCAGCACACTCTGGGGGCAGGGGGTAGATGGCTACACCTTC	CASTLWGQGVDGYTF
-	TRBV4-3	-	TRBJ2-3	TGCGCCAGCAGCCAAGATCCGCCTAAGCGCGGTAGCACAGATACGCAGTATTTT	CASSQDPPKRGSTDTQYF
-	TRBV27	once	TRBJ2-7	TGTGCCAGCAGTTGGACATACTCCTACAATGAGCAGTACTTC	CASSWTYSYNEQYF
-	TRBV7-2	few	TRBJ2-7	TGTGCCAGCAGCTCGCTTTTCCCCCAGTCCTACGAGCAGTACTTC	CASSSLFPQSYEQYF
-	TRBV20-1	-	TRBJ1-1	TGCAGTGCAGACCGGGACCACAACACTGAAGCTTTCTTT	CSADRDHNTEAFF
TRBD1	TRBV12-3/TRBV12-4	-	TRBJ1-6	TGTGCCAGCAGTCCTCCGGGACAGGATAATTCACCCCTCCACTTT	CASSPPGQDNSPLHF
-	TRBV11-1	-	TRBJ2-7	TGTGCCAGCAGCTTAGCATACTCGTCCGGCGACTACGAGCAGTACTTC	CASSLAYSSGDYEQYF
-	TRBV30	few	TRBJ1-4	TGTGCCTGGAGTTCGTCAGGAAGTGAAAAACTGTTTTTT	CAWSSSGSEKLFF
-	TRBV5-1	once	TRBJ2-7	TGCGCCAGCAGCTTTGAGTCCACTTCTATCTACGAGCAGTACTTC	CASSFESTSIYEQYF
TRBD1	TRBV7-2	-	TRBJ2-7	TGTGCCAGCAGCTTGGGACAGGGGAATGTCTACGAGCAGTACTTC	CASSLGQGNVYEQYF
TRBD2	TRBV12-3/TRBV12-4	many	TRBJ2-1	TGTGCCAGCAGTCCCGCTAGCGGGGGGTTTCATGAGCAGTTCTTC	CASSPASGGFHEQFF
-	TRBV20-1	-	TRBJ2-7	TGCAGTGCTAGGCGGACGGGAGTAAATGAGCAGTACTTC	CSARRTGVNEQYF
TRBD2	TRBV25-1	-	TRBJ2-7	TGTGCCAGCAGTGACCCGGGACTAGCGGGAGTTGATAATGAGCAGTACTTC	CASSDPGLAGVDNEQYF
TRBD2	TRBV20-1	few	TRBJ2-1	TGCAGTGCTAGTTCCTTAGCGGGAGGATACAATGAGCAGTTCTTC	CSASSLAGGYNEQFF
TRBD2	TRBV20-1	few	TRBJ2-7	TGCAGTGCTGGTGGACTAGCGGGGTTTGAGCAGTACTTC	CSAGGLAGFEQYF
TRBD1	TRBV6-6	-	TRBJ1-2	TGTGCCAGCAGTCAATCGCCACAGGGGGCTTGGTATGGCTACACCTTC	CASSQSPQGAWYGYTF
TRBD2	TRBV11-2	-	TRBJ2-7	TGTGCCAGCAGCTTAGGGACGGGAGGCGACAATGAGCAGTACTTC	CASSLGTGGDNEQYF
-	TRBV4-1	-	TRBJ2-5	TGCGCCAGCAGCCCCCTCGGAGAATACAATGAGCAGTACTTC	CASSPLGEYNEQYF
-	TRBV12-3/TRBV12-4	few	TRBJ1-1	TGTGCCAGCAGTTCGCAAGCGGGGAACACTGAAGCTTTCTTT	CASSSQAGNTEAFF
TRBD1	TRBV4-1	few	TRBJ2-1	TGCGCCAGCAGCCCAACTTCCGGGACAGCCTCCTACAATGAGCAGTTCTTC	CASSPTSGTASYNEQFF
TRBD1	TRBV30	-	TRBJ2-7	TGTGCCTGGAGTCCGGGACAGAAATACGAGCAGTACTTC	CAWSPGQKYEQYF
TRBD1	TRBV3-1	-	TRBJ1-6	TGTGCCAGCAGCCGGAACAGGGGAATGGGAACACCCCTCCACTTT	CASSRNRGMGTPLHF
-	TRBV3-1	-	TRBJ2-1	TGTGCCAGCAGCCAAGATCCCCCGGACACTGGTGATGAGCAGTTCTTC	CASSQDPPDTGDEQFF
-	TRBV12-3/TRBV12-4	few	TRBJ1-2	TGTGCCAGCAGTTTCTCTTCGGCGGCACTTAACTATGGCTACACCTTC	CASSFSSAALNYGYTF
-	TRBV12-3/TRBV12-4	-	TRBJ2-6	TGTGCCAGCAGTTCTCACCAGGGGACCGGGGCCAACGTCCTGACTTTC	CASSSHQGTGANVLTF
-	TRBV25-1	-	TRBJ1-1	TGTGCCAGCAGTAAGAATATAGGGGTAGTAGGGACTGAAGCTTTCTTT	CASSKNIGVVGTEAFF
-	TRBV20-1	-	TRBJ1-2	TGCAGTGCTAGATCAGCGGGGCACTATGGCTACACCTTC	CSARSAGHYGYTF
TRBD2	TRBV7-2	-	TRBJ2-3	TGTGCCAGCAGCCGAAGAGCGGGAGGGGGTACAGATACGCAGTATTTT	CASSRRAGGGTDTQYF
-	TRBV5-6	few	TRBJ2-3	TGTGCCAGCAGCTTACTCTTCGGGAGCGGGTGGGGCAGCACAGATACGCAGTATTTT	CASSLLFGSGWGSTDTQYF
TRBD2	TRBV7-6	-	TRBJ2-3	TGTGCCAGCAGCTTGGGACTAGCGGGAGAGGAAACAGATACGCAGTATTTT	CASSLGLAGEETDTQYF
TRBD2	TRBV9	once	TRBJ2-7	TGTGCCAGCAGCGACTCCTGGGAGGGCCCAGTGCACGAGCAGTACTTC	CASSDSWEGPVHEQYF
-	TRBV20-1	few	TRBJ1-2	TGCAGTGCTAGTACCAGGGTGGATGGCTACACCTTC	CSASTRVDGYTF
-	TRBV7-9	-	TRBJ1-2	TGTGCCAGCAGCTTAGGAACAGGCCTCCGGGGCTACACCTTC	CASSLGTGLRGYTF
TRBD2	TRBV4-2	-	TRBJ2-6	TGTGCCAGCAGCCCCAACCTTCTAGCGGGAGTTAATGGGGCCAACGTCCTGACTTTC	CASSPNLLAGVNGANVLTF
TRBD2	TRBV29-1	-	TRBJ2-1	TGCAGCGATTACCTAGCGGGAGTTAGTAATGAGCAGTTCTTC	CSDYLAGVSNEQFF
TRBD2	TRBV5-1	-	TRBJ2-4	TGCGCCAGCAGCACCGGGACTAGCGGGACTACCCTAGCCAAAAACATTCAGTACTTC	CASSTGTSGTTLAKNIQYF
-	TRBV12-3/TRBV12-4	-	TRBJ2-7	TGTGCCAGCAGCCGCTTCGAGCGGGCCTACGAGCAGTACTTC	CASSRFERAYEQYF
-	TRBV4-3	-	TRBJ1-6	TGCGCCAGCAGCCAAGAGGGATACTCCTATAATTCACCCCTCCACTTT	CASSQEGYSYNSPLHF
TRBD2	TRBV10-3	-	TRBJ2-1	TGTGCCATCAGTTTGGGACTAGCGGGATCAGACTACAATGAGCAGTTCTTC	CAISLGLAGSDYNEQFF